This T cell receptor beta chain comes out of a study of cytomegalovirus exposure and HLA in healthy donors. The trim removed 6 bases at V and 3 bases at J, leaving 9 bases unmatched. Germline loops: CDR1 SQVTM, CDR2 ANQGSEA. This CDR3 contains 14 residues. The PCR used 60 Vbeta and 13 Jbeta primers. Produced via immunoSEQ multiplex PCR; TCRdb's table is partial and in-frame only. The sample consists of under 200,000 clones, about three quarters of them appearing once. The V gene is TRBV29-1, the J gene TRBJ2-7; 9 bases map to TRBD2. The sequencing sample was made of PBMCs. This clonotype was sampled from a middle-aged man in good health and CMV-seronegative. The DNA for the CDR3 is TGCAGCGTATCCGGGACTAGCAGATTCTACGAGCAGTACTTC. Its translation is CSVSGTSRFYEQYF.